These T cell receptor beta chains were read from a single sample in a study of blood T cell repertoires in COVID-19. Profiled with immunoSEQ multiplex PCR; TCRdb holds only in-frame clones, not every one. The repertoire holds under 350,000 clones, under 90% seen once, with around a tenth in the top ten. The sample comprised peripheral blood. All receptors derive from a woman between 50 and 59 years old who had recovered from COVID-19. Each CDR3 is given without its conserved first and last residue. A D gene is named only where the DNA matches it firmly.

D	V	CDR3
NA	TRBV12-1	ASSSPGLAGGRDGELF
NA	TRBV27	ASSSDWRYEQY
NA	TRBV7-2	ASSLDRNSYNEQF
TRBD1	TRBV6-5	ASSVAGQANYGYT
NA	TRBV7-3	ASSLHSNEQF
NA	TRBV28	ASSTAGRRGYGYT
TRBD2	TRBV7-9	ASSLAAGVREQY
NA	TRBV3-1/TRBV3-2	ASSQDSLVSQY
NA	TRBV9	ASSVGGPSSYEQY
TRBD2	TRBV7-2	ASSFRLAGGRWQETQY
NA	TRBV4-1	ASSQDQGFMNNSPLH
NA	TRBV19	ASSILGTTGSPLH
NA	TRBV6-5	ASSYSGQTSTDTQY
NA	TRBV27	ASREQGRGYT
NA	TRBV19	ASSMGARARAEAF
TRBD2	TRBV30	AWSPRGGTDSGRFYEQY
NA	TRBV4-1	ASSRTAGEDTQY
TRBD2	TRBV19	ASIRSSGGSYNEQF
TRBD1	TRBV7-9	ASSPWTGYTEAF
NA	TRBV19	ASKGGASGNTIY
NA	TRBV27	ASCRDTPLRNEQF
TRBD2	TRBV7-2	ASSSVASGGAEQF
TRBD2	TRBV13	ASSFDLTLAGDKETQY
TRBD2	TRBV30	AWSGSRTSGRYEQY
TRBD2	TRBV24-1	ATSDLGLGAAGELF
NA	TRBV5-1	ASSSQSGAYNEQF
TRBD1	TRBV18	ASSPRDSTGNTIY
NA	TRBV14	TLRDTQY
NA	TRBV5-6	ASSSSGYGYT
TRBD2	TRBV3-1/TRBV3-2	ASSHPTSGTETQY
TRBD1	TRBV14	ASSRSDREITTEAF
TRBD1	TRBV4-3	ASSQWTGENSPLH
NA	TRBV5-6	ASSFAGATQY
NA	TRBV7-2	ASSFAGARETQY
NA	TRBV28	ASSLRAYSNQPQH
TRBD2	TRBV6-2/TRBV6-3	ASSYGRDSNTGELF
TRBD2	TRBV27	ATAIRTSSGSPDTQY
NA	TRBV27	ASTRAHSSYNEQF
NA	TRBV5-4	ASSTSTDTQY
NA	TRBV11-2	ASSLSRAGELF
TRBD2	TRBV9	ASSDLAGGSEQY
NA	TRBV9	ASSPQGGNYGYT
TRBD2	TRBV4-3	ASSQVASGSFYNEQF
TRBD1	TRBV6-5	ASSSGQGDGYGYT
TRBD1	TRBV27	ASRPTGDPGYT
NA	TRBV28	ASSLFKAGAKNIQY
NA	TRBV7-2	ASSRETSTDTQY
NA	TRBV10-1	ASSIRGINYT
NA	TRBV30	AWKHPNPGNTIY
NA	TRBV10-3	AISESGQAANTGELF
NA	TRBV5-8	ASSLGLAYQETQY
TRBD1	TRBV27	ASSPGQGSGGYT
TRBD1	TRBV7-2	ASSSRTGDEQY
TRBD1	TRBV19	ASSNWDRYSNQPQH
TRBD1	TRBV19	ASSIPRGMTEAF